The 15 T cell receptor beta chains below come from one sample, sequenced in a study of cytomegalovirus exposure and HLA in healthy donors. 60 Vbeta and 13 Jbeta primers were used in PCR. Repertoires were generated with immunoSEQ multiplex PCR, while TCRdb's copy carries only in-frame clones and drops some. The sample includes about 55,000 clones, 65% to 80% of them seen just once. Sequencing input: PBMCs. The receptors were gathered from a female donor in good health and CMV-seronegative.

This chain uses TRBV10-3 with TRBJ2-5, with a tentative D call TRBD2 (7 bases). The end of the DNA aligns better with TRBJ2-7, so the J call may be wrong. This CDR3 spans 14 amino acids. Germline V gene lookup returns CDR1 ENHRY and CDR2 SYGVKD. Written as DNA, the CDR3 is TGTGCCATCAGGGGCAGCGGGGACACCTACGAGCAGTACTTC. Amino acid sequence: CAIRGSGDTYEQYF.

The V call is TRBV28, the J call TRBJ1-1; D is unclear. This CDR3 is 14 amino acids long. V was clipped by 8 bases and J by 1 base, with 14 bases between them. CDR1 is MDHEN and CDR2 is SYDVKM in the germline V gene. CDR3 sequence reads: CASRLGGPNTEAFF. The CDR3 region has the DNA TGTGCCAGCCGGCTGGGAGGACCGAACACTGAAGCTTTCTTT.

The V gene is TRBV14, the J gene TRBJ2-7, with 8 bases fitting TRBD2. The V gene's germline CDR1 is SGHDN and CDR2 FVKESK. The CDR3 length is 15 residues. Trimming at V came to 0 bases and at J to 7 bases, leaving 8 bases not matched to a gene. As DNA, the CDR3 is TGTGCCAGCAGCCAAGACGCGACTAGCGCGGAAGAGCAGTACTTC. Amino acids: CASSQDATSAEEQYF. The full variable domain, completed using reference TRBV14 and TRBJ2-7, is EAGVTQFPSHSVIEKGQTVTLRCDPISGHDNLYWYRRVMGKEIKFLLHFVKESKQDESGMPNNRFLAERTGGTYSTLKVQPAELEDSGVYFCASSQDATSAEEQYFGPGTRLTVT.

The chain joins TRBV27 to TRBJ2-5, with D tentatively TRBD1 (5 bases). The tail of the sequence fits TRBJ2-7 better, so the J call may be wrong. Per the germline V gene, CDR1 is MNHEY and CDR2 is SMNVEV (reference sequence). CDR3 length: 15 amino acids. As DNA, the CDR3 is TGTGCCAGCAGTTTAGGGCTTGACAGCTCCTACGAGCAGTACTTC. Protein product: CASSLGLDSSYEQYF.

In its sample, this clone was seen once. V is TRBV2 and J is TRBJ2-3; D may be TRBD1 (5 bases). Germline CDR1 SNHLY, CDR2 FYNNEI. This CDR3 spans 14 amino acids. Trimming left V 8 bases short and J 1 base short, with 13 bases between. The CDR3 is CASFQGRGTDTQYF. In DNA form, the CDR3 reads TGTGCCAGCTTTCAGGGAAGGGGCACAGATACGCAGTATTTT.

The rearrangement links TRBV7-8 to TRBJ1-2; 8 positions agree with TRBD1. CDR3 size: 13 residues. CDR1 and CDR2 from the germline V gene are SGHVS and FQNEAQ. With V trimmed by 1 base and J by 6 bases, 1 base remained unmatched. The DNA for the CDR3 is TGTGCCAGCAGCTTAGTCAGGGGGCATGGCTACACCTTC. The encoded protein is CASSLVRGHGYTF.

V gene TRBV5-6 combines with J gene TRBJ2-7; no firm D call. The germline V gene encodes CDR1 SGHDT and CDR2 YYEEEE. The V and J ends lost 0 bases and 2 bases respectively, with 6 bases between them. This CDR3 contains 13 residues. This chain's CDR3 is CASSLAVTYEQYF. The CDR3 bases are TGTGCCAGCAGCTTGGCCGTTACCTACGAGCAGTACTTC. The full variable domain, rest sourced from reference TRBV5-6 and TRBJ2-7, is DAGVTQSPTHLIKTRGQQVTLRCSPKSGHDTVSWYQQALGQGPQFIFQYYEEEERQRGNFPDRFSGHQFPNYSSELNVNALLLGDSALYLCASSLAVTYEQYFGPGTRLTVT.

The genes are TRBV5-6 and TRBJ1-4; the D is unclear. V was pared by 7 bases and J by 0 bases, with 22 bases between. Germline CDR1 SGHDT, CDR2 YYEEEE. The CDR3 sequence is 18 residues long. This chain's CDR3 is CASQPSGNNVATNEKLFF. The CDR3 DNA reads as TGTGCCAGCCAACCCTCCGGGAACAATGTCGCAACTAATGAAAAACTGTTTTTT.

This clone was seen a handful of times. The gene calls are TRBV19 and TRBJ1-5; D call uncertain. The CDR3 is made up of 17 amino acids. Germline V gene sequence: CDR1 LNHDA, CDR2 SQIVND (reference sequence). The V and J ends lost 5 bases and 3 bases respectively, with 20 bases between them. Written as DNA, the CDR3 is TGTGCCAGTAGTCGGAGGTTTGGGCCCGGAGACAATCAGCCCCAGCATTTT. Protein sequence: CASSRRFGPGDNQPQHF.

The chain is built from TRBV20-1 and TRBJ1-6; D unresolved. This CDR3 has 11 amino acids. Looked up from germline, CDR1 is DFQATT and CDR2 is SNEGSKA (reference sequence). Trimming removed 6 bases from V and 15 bases from J, with 15 bases in between. Here the CDR3 DNA reads TGCAGTGCAACACCCGGACTCCTCCTCCACTTT. This translates into CSATPGLLLHF.

The chain has TRBV7-9 and TRBJ2-5; D remains unclear. The closer fit of TRBJ2-7 to the DNA end suggests the J call may be wrong. CDR3 length: 12 residues. CDR1 and CDR2 from the germline V gene are SEHNR and FQNEAQ (reference sequence). CDR3 DNA: TGTGCCAGCAGCTCCATTTCCTACGAGCAGTACTTC. Translated, it gives CASSSISYEQYF.

The chain links TRBV30 to TRBJ1-2; TRBD1 might be the D (5 bases). The CDR3 length is 11 residues. V was clipped by 7 bases and J by 5 bases, with 11 bases between them. Germline values: CDR1 GTSNPN, CDR2 SVGIG (reference sequence). The CDR3 protein is CASSGNYGYTF. In nucleotides, the CDR3 is TGTGCCTCCTCAGGGAATTATGGCTACACCTTC.

In this sample, this clone turned up a few times. This sequence joins TRBV18 and TRBJ1-2; D ambiguous. The V end was cut by 3 bases, the J end by 1 base, with 6 bases between. The CDR3 runs to 13 residues. Germline V CDR1 and CDR2: KGHSH, LQKENI. The CDR3 DNA is TGTGCCAGCTCACCCCGGGATAACTATGGCTACACCTTC. Translation gives CASSPRDNYGYTF.

V is TRBV19 and J is TRBJ1-5; 9 bases line up with TRBD1. Germline V gives CDR1 LNHDA, CDR2 SQIVND (reference sequence). The CDR3 is made up of 15 amino acids. V shed 5 bases and J 1 base; nucleotides not matched to a gene: 3. CDR3 coding DNA: TGTGCCAGTAGTTGGGACAGGGACAGCAATCAGCCCCAGCATTTT. Translated: CASSWDRDSNQPQHF. Full variable domain (missing parts from reference TRBV19 and TRBJ1-5): DGGITQSPKYLFRKEGQNVTLSCEQNLNHDAMYWYRQDPGQGLRLIYYSQIVNDFQKGDIAEGYSVSREKKESFPLTVTSAQKNPTAFYLCASSWDRDSNQPQHFGDGTRLSIL.

V and J are TRBV5-1 and TRBJ1-1, with 7 bases identical to TRBD1. The CDR3 extends over 13 amino acids. CDR1 SGHRS and CDR2 YFSETQ come from the germline V gene. J was trimmed by 3 bases and V by 5 bases; bases with no gene match: 4. The CDR3 coding sequence is TGCGCCAGCAGGAGGCAGGGGGACACTGAAGCTTTCTTT. This translates into CASRRQGDTEAFF.